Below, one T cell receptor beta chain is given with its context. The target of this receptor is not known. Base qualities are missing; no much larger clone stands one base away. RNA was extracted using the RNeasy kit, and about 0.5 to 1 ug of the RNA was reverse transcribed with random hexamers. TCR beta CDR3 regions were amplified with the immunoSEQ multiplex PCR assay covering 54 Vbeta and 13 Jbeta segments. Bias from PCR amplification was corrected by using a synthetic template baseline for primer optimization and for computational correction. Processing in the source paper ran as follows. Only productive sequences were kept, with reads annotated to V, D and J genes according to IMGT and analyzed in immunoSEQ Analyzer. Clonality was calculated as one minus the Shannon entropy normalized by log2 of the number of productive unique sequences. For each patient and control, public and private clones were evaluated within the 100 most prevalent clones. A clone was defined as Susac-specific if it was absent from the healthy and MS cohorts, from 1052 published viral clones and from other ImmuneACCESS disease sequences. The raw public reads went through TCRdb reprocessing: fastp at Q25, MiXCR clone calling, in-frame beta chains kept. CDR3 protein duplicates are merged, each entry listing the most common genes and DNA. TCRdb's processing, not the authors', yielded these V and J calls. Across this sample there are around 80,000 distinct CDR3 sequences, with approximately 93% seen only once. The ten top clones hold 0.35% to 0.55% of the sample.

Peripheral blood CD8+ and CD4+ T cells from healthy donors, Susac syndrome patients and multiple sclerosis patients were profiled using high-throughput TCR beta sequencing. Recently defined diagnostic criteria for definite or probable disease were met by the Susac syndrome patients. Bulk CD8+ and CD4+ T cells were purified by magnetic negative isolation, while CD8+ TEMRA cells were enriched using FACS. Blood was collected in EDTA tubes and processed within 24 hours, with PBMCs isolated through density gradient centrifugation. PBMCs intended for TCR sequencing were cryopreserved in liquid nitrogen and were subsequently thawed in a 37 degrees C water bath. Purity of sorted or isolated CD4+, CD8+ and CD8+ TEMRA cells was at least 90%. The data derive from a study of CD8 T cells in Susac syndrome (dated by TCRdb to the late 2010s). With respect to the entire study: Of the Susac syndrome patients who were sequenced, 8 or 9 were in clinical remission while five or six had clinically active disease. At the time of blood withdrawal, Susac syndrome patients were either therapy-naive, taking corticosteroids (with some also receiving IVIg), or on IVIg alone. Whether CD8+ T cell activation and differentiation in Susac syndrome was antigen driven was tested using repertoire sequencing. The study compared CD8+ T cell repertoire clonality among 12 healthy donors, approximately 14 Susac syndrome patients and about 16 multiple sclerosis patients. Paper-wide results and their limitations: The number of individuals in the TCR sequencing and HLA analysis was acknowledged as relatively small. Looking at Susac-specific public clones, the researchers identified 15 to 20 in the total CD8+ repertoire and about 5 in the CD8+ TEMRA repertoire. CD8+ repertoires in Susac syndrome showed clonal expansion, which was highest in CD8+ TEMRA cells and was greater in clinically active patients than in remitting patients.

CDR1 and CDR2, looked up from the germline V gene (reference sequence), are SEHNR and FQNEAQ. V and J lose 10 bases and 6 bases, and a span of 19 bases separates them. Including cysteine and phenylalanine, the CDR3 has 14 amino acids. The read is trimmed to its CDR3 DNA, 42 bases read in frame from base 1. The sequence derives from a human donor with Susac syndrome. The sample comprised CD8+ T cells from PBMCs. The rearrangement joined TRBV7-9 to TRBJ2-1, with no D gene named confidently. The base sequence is TGTGCCACCCCACCCCCGGGCCACCCCAATGAGCAGTTCTTC. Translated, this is CATPPPGHPNEQFF.